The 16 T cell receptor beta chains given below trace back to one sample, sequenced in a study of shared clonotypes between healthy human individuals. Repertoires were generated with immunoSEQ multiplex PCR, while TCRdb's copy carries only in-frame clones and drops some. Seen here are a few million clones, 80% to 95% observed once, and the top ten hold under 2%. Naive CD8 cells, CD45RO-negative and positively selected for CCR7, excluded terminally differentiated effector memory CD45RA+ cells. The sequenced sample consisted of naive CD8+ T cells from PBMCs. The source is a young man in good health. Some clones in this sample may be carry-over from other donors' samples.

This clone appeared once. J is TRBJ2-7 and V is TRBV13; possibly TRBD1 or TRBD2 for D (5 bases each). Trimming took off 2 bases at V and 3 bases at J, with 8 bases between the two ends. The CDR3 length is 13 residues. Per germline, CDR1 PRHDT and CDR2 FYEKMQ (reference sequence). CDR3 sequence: CASSLRDGYEQYF. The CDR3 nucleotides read TGTGCCAGCAGCTTAAGGGACGGCTACGAGCAGTACTTC.

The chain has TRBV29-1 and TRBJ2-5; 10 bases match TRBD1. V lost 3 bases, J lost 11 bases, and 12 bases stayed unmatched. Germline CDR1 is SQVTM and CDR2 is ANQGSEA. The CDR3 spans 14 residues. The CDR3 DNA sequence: TGCAGCGTTGAGTCCCGGGACAGGGGAAGGGAGCAGTACTTC. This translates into CSVESRDRGREQYF. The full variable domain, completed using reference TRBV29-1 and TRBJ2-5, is SAVISQKPSRDICQRGTSLTIQCQVDSQVTMMFWYRQQPGQSLTLIATANQGSEATYESGFVIDKFPISRPNLTFSTLTVSNMSPEDSSIYLCSVESRDRGREQYFGPGTRLLVL.

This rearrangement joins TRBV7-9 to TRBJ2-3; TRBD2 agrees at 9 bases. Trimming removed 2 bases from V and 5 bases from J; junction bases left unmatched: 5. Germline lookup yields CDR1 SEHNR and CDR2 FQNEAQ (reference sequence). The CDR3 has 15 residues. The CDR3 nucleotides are TGTGCCAGCAGCTTATTGCGGGAGGGCCGAGATACGCAGTATTTT. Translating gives CASSLLREGRDTQYF.

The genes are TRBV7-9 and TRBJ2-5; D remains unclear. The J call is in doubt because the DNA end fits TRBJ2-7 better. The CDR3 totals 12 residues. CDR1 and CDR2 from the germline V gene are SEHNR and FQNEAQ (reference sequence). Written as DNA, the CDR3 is TGTGCCAGCAGCTTATCCACTCTCGAGCAGTACTTC. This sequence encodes CASSLSTLEQYF.

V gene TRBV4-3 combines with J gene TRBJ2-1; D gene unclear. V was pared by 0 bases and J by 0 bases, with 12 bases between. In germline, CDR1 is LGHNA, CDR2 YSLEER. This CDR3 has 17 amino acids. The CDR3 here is CASSQDTALSSYNEQFF. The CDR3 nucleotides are TGCGCCAGCAGCCAAGATACAGCCCTGAGCTCCTACAATGAGCAGTTCTTC.

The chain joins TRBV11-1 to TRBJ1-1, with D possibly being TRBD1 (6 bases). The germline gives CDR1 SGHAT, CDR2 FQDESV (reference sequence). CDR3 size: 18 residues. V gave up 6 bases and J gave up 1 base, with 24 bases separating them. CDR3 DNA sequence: TGTGCCAGCAGTATAGGACCTTTTGTTACAGGGACGAACACTGAAGCTTTCTTT. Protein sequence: CASSIGPFVTGTNTEAFF.

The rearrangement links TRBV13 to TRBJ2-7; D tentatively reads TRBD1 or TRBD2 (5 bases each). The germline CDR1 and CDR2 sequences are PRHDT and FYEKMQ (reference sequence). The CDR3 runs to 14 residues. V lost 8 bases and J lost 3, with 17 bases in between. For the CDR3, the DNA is TGTGCCAGCGCCGGGACCCAAAGTCACTACGAGCAGTACTTC. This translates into CASAGTQSHYEQYF.

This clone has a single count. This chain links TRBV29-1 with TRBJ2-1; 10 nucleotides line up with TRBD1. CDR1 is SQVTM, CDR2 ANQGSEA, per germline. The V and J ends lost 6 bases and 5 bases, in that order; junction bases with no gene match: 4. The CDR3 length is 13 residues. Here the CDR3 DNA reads TGCAGCGTACCGGGACAGGGGAACAATGAGCAGTTCTTC. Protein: CSVPGQGNNEQFF.

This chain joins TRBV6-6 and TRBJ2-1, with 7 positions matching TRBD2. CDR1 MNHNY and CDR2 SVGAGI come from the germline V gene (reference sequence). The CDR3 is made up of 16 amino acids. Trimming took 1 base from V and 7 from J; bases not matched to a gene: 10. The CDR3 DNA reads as TGTGCCAGCAGTTACTTGTTCGGGACTAAGGAGAATGAGCAGTTCTTC. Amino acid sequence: CASSYLFGTKENEQFF.

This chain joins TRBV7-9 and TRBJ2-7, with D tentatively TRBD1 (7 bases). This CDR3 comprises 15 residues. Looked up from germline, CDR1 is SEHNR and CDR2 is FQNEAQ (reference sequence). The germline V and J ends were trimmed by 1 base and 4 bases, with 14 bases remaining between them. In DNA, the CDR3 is TGTGCCAGCAGCTTAGAGCAGGGGGGTTTGTACGAGCAGTACTTC. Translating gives CASSLEQGGLYEQYF.

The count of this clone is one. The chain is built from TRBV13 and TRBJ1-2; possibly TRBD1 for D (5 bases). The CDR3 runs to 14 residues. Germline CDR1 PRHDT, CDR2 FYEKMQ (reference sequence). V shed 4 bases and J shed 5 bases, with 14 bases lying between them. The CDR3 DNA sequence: TGTGCCAGCAGCTCGGGGCCCCTGGAGTATGGCTACACCTTC. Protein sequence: CASSSGPLEYGYTF.

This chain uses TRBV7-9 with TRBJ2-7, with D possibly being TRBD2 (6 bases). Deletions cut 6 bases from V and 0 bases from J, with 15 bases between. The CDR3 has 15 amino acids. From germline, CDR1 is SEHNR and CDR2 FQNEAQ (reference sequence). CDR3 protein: CASSPSGRGSYEQYF. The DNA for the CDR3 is TGTGCCAGCAGTCCAAGCGGGCGGGGCTCCTACGAGCAGTACTTC.

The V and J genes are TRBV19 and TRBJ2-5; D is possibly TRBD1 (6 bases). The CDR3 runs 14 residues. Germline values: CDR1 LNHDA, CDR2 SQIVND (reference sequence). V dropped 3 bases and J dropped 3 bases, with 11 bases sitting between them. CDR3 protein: CASSMRQEKETQYF. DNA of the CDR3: TGTGCCAGTAGTATGAGACAGGAGAAAGAGACCCAGTACTTC.

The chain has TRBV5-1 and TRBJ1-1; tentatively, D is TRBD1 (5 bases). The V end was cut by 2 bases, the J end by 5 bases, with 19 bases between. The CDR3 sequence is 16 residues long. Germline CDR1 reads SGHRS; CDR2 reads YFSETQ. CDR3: CASSFGRGKSGTEAFF. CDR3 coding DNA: TGCGCCAGCAGCTTTGGGAGGGGTAAGTCTGGGACTGAAGCTTTCTTT.

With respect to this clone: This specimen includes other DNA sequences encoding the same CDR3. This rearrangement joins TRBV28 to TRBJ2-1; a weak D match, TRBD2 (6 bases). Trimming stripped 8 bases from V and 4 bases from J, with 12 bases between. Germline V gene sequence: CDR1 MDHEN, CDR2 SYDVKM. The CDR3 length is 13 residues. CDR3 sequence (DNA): TGTGCCAGCTCCCTTGGGGGGTACAATGAGCAGTTCTTC. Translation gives CASSLGGYNEQFF.

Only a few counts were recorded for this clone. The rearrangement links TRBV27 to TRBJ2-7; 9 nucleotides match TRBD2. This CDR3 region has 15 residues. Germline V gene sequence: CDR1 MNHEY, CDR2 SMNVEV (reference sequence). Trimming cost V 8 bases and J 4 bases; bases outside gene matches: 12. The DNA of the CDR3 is TGTGCCAGCGGGGTACGGCGGGAGGGGATGTACGAGCAGTACTTC. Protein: CASGVRREGMYEQYF.